The 28 T cell receptor beta chains reported below all come from one sample, sequenced in a study of patients and donors after allogeneic stem cell transplantation. TCRdb recomputed calls from the RT-PCR reads with MiXCR, one row per CDR3 protein. The table lists just over 55,000 distinct CDR3 sequences, about 14% of them singletons. The sequenced material came from blood, either unsorted or a sorted T cell fraction (not recorded which). The receptors stem from a human donor who was either an allogeneic HSCT recipient or a stem cell or donor lymphocyte infusion donor (not recorded which). It is not recorded whose cells these are; they may come from a transplant donor.

This clonotype occurred many times. The genes are TRBV6-5 and TRBJ1-4; D not certain. Germline CDR1 and CDR2: MNHEY and SVGAGI. The CDR3 covers 16 residues. Trimming took off 1 base at V and 0 bases at J, with 9 bases between the two ends. DNA of the CDR3: TGTGCCAGCAGTTACTACCTCTCTGCAACTAATGAAAAACTGTTTTTT. Protein sequence: CASSYYLSATNEKLFF.

This clonotype occurred a few times. CDR3 in amino acids: CASSLVPPGLASEQFF. The CDR3 DNA follows: TGTGCCAGCAGCTTAGTCCCCCCGGGACTAGCGAGTGAGCAGTTCTTC. The chain has TRBV7-6 and TRBJ2-1, with 10 bases identical to TRBD2. V trimming: 1 base; J trimming: 9 bases; junction bases outside the gene matches: 9. This CDR3 region has 16 residues. Germline V gives CDR1 SGHVS, CDR2 FNYEAQ.

This clonotype was found many times. The chain recombines TRBV2 with TRBJ1-5, with D unresolved. V shed 8 bases and J shed 2 bases, with 13 bases lying between them. The CDR3 spans 14 residues. CDR1 is SNHLY and CDR2 is FYNNEI in the germline V gene. This chain's CDR3 is CASHDDRGNQPQHF. The CDR3 nucleotides are TGTGCCAGCCATGACGATAGGGGCAATCAGCCCCAGCATTTT.

This clonotype was detected ten times or more. The chain couples TRBV24-1 to TRBJ1-2; D is unclear. Germline CDR1 and CDR2: KGHDR and SFDVKD. The ends were cut back, 2 bases at V and 1 base at J, with 13 bases in the middle. The CDR3 loop spans 16 amino acids. CDR3 in DNA: TGTGCCACCAGTGATTCGGCAGGACTAAATAACTATGGCTACACCTTC. As protein: CATSDSAGLNNYGYTF.

This clonotype was counted ten times or more. The chain links TRBV2 to TRBJ2-4; 7 bases line up with TRBD2. The length of the CDR3 is 12 residues. The V and J ends lost 7 bases and 16 bases, in that order; junction bases with no gene match: 13. In germline, CDR1 is SNHLY, CDR2 FYNNEI. CDR3 residues: CASTGLGPWGYF. Here the CDR3 DNA reads TGTGCCAGCACCGGACTAGGACCTTGGGGCTACTTC.

This clonotype has only a few counts. The J gene is TRBJ2-7, the V gene TRBV24-1; weak D call: TRBD1 (7 bases). Trimming left V 9 bases short and J 3 bases short, with 17 bases between. CDR1 is KGHDR and CDR2 is SFDVKD in the germline V gene. The CDR3 consists of 14 residues. The DNA of the CDR3 is TGTGCCACCGCACACACAGGGGAGGACTACGAGCAGTACTTC. This sequence encodes CATAHTGEDYEQYF.

V gene TRBV2 combines with J gene TRBJ2-2; 9 bases map to TRBD1. J gave up 6 bases and V 5 bases, and 7 bases lay outside the gene matches. Germline values: CDR1 SNHLY, CDR2 FYNNEI. CDR3 length: 15 residues. CDR3 protein: CASSRDRATAGELFF. The CDR3 DNA is TGTGCCAGCAGTCGGGACAGGGCGACAGCCGGGGAGCTGTTTTTT.

In its sample, this clonotype was seen a few times. V usage is TRBV29-1 and J usage is TRBJ2-7, with TRBD2 matching over 8 bases. J gave up 0 bases and V 7 bases, and 8 bases lay outside the gene matches. Germline V gives CDR1 SQVTM, CDR2 ANQGSEA. The CDR3 contains 14 residues. The CDR3 reads CSAGRDIASYEQYF. CDR3 bases: TGCAGCGCCGGGAGGGACATCGCCTCCTACGAGCAGTACTTC.

The chain joins TRBV20-1 to TRBJ2-7; 10 bases align to TRBD2. Germline V gives CDR1 DFQATT, CDR2 SNEGSKA (reference sequence). Unmatched junction bases numbered 6, after V lost 4 bases and J lost 3 bases. This CDR3 has 14 amino acids. CDR3: CSATGLADNYEQYF. CDR3 coding DNA: TGCAGTGCTACCGGACTAGCGGACAACTACGAGCAGTACTTC.

This chain links TRBV6-5 with TRBJ2-7; 7 bases are a match to TRBD2. The trim removed 2 bases at V and 4 bases at J, leaving 2 bases unmatched. CDR1 is MNHEY, CDR2 SVGAGI, per germline. The CDR3 extends over 13 amino acids. The CDR3 region is CASSYGGVYEQYF. The CDR3 DNA reads as TGTGCCAGCAGTTACGGGGGGGTATACGAGCAGTACTTC.

The chain links TRBV27 to TRBJ2-7; 9 bases are shared with TRBD1. The V gene end was trimmed by 5 bases and the J gene end by 5 bases; junction bases not matched to a gene: 7. The CDR3 covers 14 residues. Germline V CDR1 and CDR2: MNHEY, SMNVEV (reference sequence). The CDR3 loop is CASSGGQGIHEQYF. Here the CDR3 DNA reads TGTGCCAGCAGTGGGGGACAGGGCATCCACGAGCAGTACTTC.

The genes are TRBV10-2 and TRBJ2-3, with 8 bases identical to TRBD2. The CDR3 covers 15 residues. Per germline, CDR1 WSHSY and CDR2 SAAADI. Germline trimming cut 8 bases from V and 2 bases from J; bases unmatched to any gene: 9. The CDR3: CASRGLGEDTDTQYF. The DNA for the CDR3 is TGCGCCAGCCGGGGACTAGGAGAAGACACAGATACGCAGTATTTT.

This clonotype was counted many times. The chain combines TRBV20-1 with TRBJ1-2; no firm D call. V was trimmed by 3 bases and J by 4 bases, leaving 15 bases between them. This CDR3 is 14 amino acids long. The germline gives CDR1 DFQATT, CDR2 SNEGSKA (reference sequence). The CDR3 coding sequence is TGCAGTGCTAGTTGGCCGGATCCCCCCTATGGCTACACCTTC. It translates to CSASWPDPPYGYTF.

This chain links TRBV18 with TRBJ2-2; 9 bases fit TRBD1. CDR3 length: 17 amino acids. The V and J ends lost 1 base and 4 bases, in that order; junction bases with no gene match: 7. Germline V gene data show CDR1 as KGHSH and CDR2 as LQKENI. CDR3 sequence reads: CASSPRGQGPTTGELFF. The CDR3 nucleotides read TGTGCCAGCTCACCACGAGGACAGGGGCCGACCACCGGGGAGCTGTTTTTT. The full variable domain, with the rest looked up from reference TRBV18 and TRBJ2-2, is NAGVMQNPRHLVRRRGQEARLRCSPMKGHSHVYWYRQLPEEGLKFMVYLQKENIIDESGMPKERFSAEFPKEGPSILRIQQVVRGDSAAYFCASSPRGQGPTTGELFFGEGSRLTVL.

This clonotype was seen at least ten times. The rearrangement joins TRBV12-3 or TRBV12-4 to TRBJ2-3; D unresolved. V was cut by 4 bases and J by 0 bases, with 11 bases left in between. The CDR3 covers 15 residues. CDR3 in DNA: TGTGCCAGCAGTTGGTGGGAAACTAGCACAGATACGCAGTATTTT. Amino acids: CASSWWETSTDTQYF.

The chain has TRBV6-1 and TRBJ2-7, with 7 bases aligning to TRBD1. This CDR3 has 14 residues. The V gene's germline CDR1 is MNHNS and CDR2 SASEGT. V was pared by 7 bases and J by 9 bases, with 15 bases of the junction left unmatched. Here the CDR3 reads CASTTDRFGTAQYF. The CDR3 DNA is TGTGCCAGCACCACGGACAGGTTCGGGACGGCGCAGTACTTC.

The chain links TRBV2 to TRBJ1-5, with D tentatively TRBD1 (5 bases). The CDR3 has 13 residues. The V end was cut by 1 base, the J end by 7 bases, with 8 bases between. Germline CDR1 is SNHLY and CDR2 is FYNNEI. The CDR3 loop is CASSEEGSQPQHF. In nucleotides, the CDR3 is TGTGCCAGCAGTGAAGAGGGGTCCCAGCCCCAGCATTTT.

The rearrangement uses TRBV29-1 and TRBJ2-1, with 11 bases identical to TRBD2. The CDR3 extends over 16 amino acids. Looked up from germline, CDR1 is SQVTM and CDR2 is ANQGSEA. Losses at the gene ends were 4 bases for V and 3 bases for J; bases not matched to a gene: 8. The DNA for the CDR3 is TGCAGCGTTGGCGGGACTAGCGGAAGGCTCTACAATGAGCAGTTCTTC. This encodes CSVGGTSGRLYNEQFF.

This clonotype was counted a few times. The rearrangement uses TRBV20-1 and TRBJ2-7; unclear D gene. Germline CDR1 reads DFQATT; CDR2 reads SNEGSKA (reference sequence). The germline V and J ends were trimmed by 0 bases and 2 bases, with 14 bases remaining between them. CDR3 length equals 15 residues. The CDR3 DNA reads TGCAGTGCTAGAGATCCGGTTAACTTACCCTACGAGCAGTACTTC. This codes for CSARDPVNLPYEQYF.

This clonotype was picked up many times. The chain combines TRBV9 with TRBJ1-4; no reliable D call. Trimming left V 0 bases short and J 0 bases short, with 9 bases between. This CDR3 is built from 16 residues. The germline V gene has CDR1 SGDLS and CDR2 YYNGEE. In DNA form, the CDR3 reads TGTGCCAGCAGCGTAGGAAGTGCAGCAACTAATGAAAAACTGTTTTTT. This sequence encodes CASSVGSAATNEKLFF. The complete variable domain, with remaining parts taken from reference TRBV9 and TRBJ1-4, reads DSGVTQTPKHLITATGQRVTLRCSPRSGDLSVYWYQQSLDQGLQFLIQYYNGEERAKGNILERFSAQQFPDLHSELNLSSLELGDSALYFCASSVGSAATNEKLFFGSGTQLSVL.

This clonotype was recorded at least ten times. This chain joins TRBV12-3 or TRBV12-4 and TRBJ2-2; 9 nucleotides align to TRBD2. CDR3 length equals 15 residues. V lost 1 base, J lost 5 bases, and 2 bases stayed unmatched. Here the CDR3 DNA reads TGTGCCAGCAGTTTAGTAGCGGGGGCTACCGGGGAGCTGTTTTTT. It specifies CASSLVAGATGELFF.

This clonotype was observed at least ten times. The chain's CDR3 is CASREGLNQPQHF. Written as DNA, the CDR3 is TGTGCCAGCAGGGAGGGTCTCAATCAGCCCCAGCATTTT. The gene calls are TRBV7-8 and TRBJ1-5; the D is unclear. This CDR3 spans 13 amino acids. The V and J ends lost 6 bases and 3 bases respectively, with 9 bases between them. Germline V CDR1 and CDR2: SGHVS, FQNEAQ.

The table lists this clonotype with a few counts. This chain links TRBV7-2 with TRBJ2-1, with 11 nucleotides matching TRBD2. The germline V gene encodes CDR1 SGHTA and CDR2 FQGNSA. V was pared by 1 base and J by 8 bases, with 4 bases of the junction left unmatched. The CDR3 is 15 residues long. The CDR3 loop is CASSLGLAGLYEQFF. Written as DNA, the CDR3 is TGTGCCAGCAGCTTAGGACTAGCGGGACTCTATGAGCAGTTCTTC.

The chain carries TRBV6-5 and TRBJ1-5; no firm D call. CDR1 MNHEY and CDR2 SVGAGI come from the germline V gene. This CDR3 region has 14 residues. Between the trimmed V and J ends, which lost 3 bases and 6 bases, there was a span of 12 bases. In DNA, the CDR3 is TGTGCCAGCAGTTATTTCGTGGGTGCTCAGCCCCAGCATTTT. Translation gives CASSYFVGAQPQHF.

CDR3 bases: TGTGCCAGCAGTGATGTCCAGGGTCATTTTCAGAACACTGAAGCTTTCTTT. It specifies CASSDVQGHFQNTEAFF. V and J are TRBV25-1 and TRBJ1-1; D possibly corresponds to TRBD1 (5 bases). Germline V gene lookup returns CDR1 MGHDK and CDR2 SYGVNS. Trimming left V 3 bases short and J 1 base short, with 18 bases between. The CDR3 consists of 17 residues.

The chain has TRBV6-5 and TRBJ2-5, with a possible D match to TRBD2 (5 bases). Germline CDR1 MNHEY, CDR2 SVGAGI. The CDR3 is 13 residues long. For the CDR3, the DNA is TGTGCTCATAAGGGTCGGGGTCAAGAGACCCAGTACTTC. It translates to CAHKGRGQETQYF.

The CDR3, as DNA: TGTGCCAGCAGTTTTTTGGACTACGAGCAGTACTTC. Translation gives CASSFLDYEQYF. This chain links TRBV12-3 or TRBV12-4 with TRBJ2-7, with unresolved D. The CDR3 runs to 12 residues. Deletions cut 3 bases from V and 3 bases from J, with 6 bases between.

This clonotype is judged medium-sized. The chain links TRBV7-9 to TRBJ1-1; no definite D call. The CDR3 length is 13 residues. Germline V gene lookup returns CDR1 SEHNR and CDR2 FQNEAQ (reference sequence). V shed 5 bases and J shed 6 bases, with 13 bases lying between them. The CDR3 DNA reads as TGTGCCAGCAGCCCCCCCACCGGACCTGAAGCTTTCTTT. Translated: CASSPPTGPEAFF.